The entry that follows covers one T cell receptor beta chain sequence. Its target is unknown. The data were taken from a study of T cell clonotyping in hematopoietic cell transplantation. Study-wide points: After transplant, recipient diversity fell while pathologically expanded clonotypes grew through day 180.

Germline CDR1 reads SGDLS; CDR2 reads YYNGEE. Trimming stripped 4 bases from V and 7 bases from J, with 6 bases between. CDR3 length: 11 residues. Sequencing used immunoSEQ multiplex PCR; TCRdb keeps in-frame clones, though not all of them. The sample carries almost 20,000 clones, approximately 80% recorded once. The clonotype comes from a man aged 60-69 years in good health. Some clones in this sample may be carry-over from other donors' samples. The sample consisted of peripheral blood mononuclear cells. The J gene is TRBJ2-1, the V gene TRBV9, with D unresolved. The CDR3 nucleotides are TGTGCCAGCAGCATCGGGAATGAGCAGTTCTTC. It is translated as CASSIGNEQFF.